The 27 T cell receptor beta chains in this list originate from one sample, sequenced in a study of ipilimumab plus nivolumab after autologous stem cell transplantation. Sequenced by immunoSEQ multiplex PCR; TCRdb stores in-frame clones only, minus some. The sample contains roughly 16,000 clones, 70% to 90% of which appear only once. The material was PBMCs, obtained in a trial of ipilimumab plus nivolumab as post-transplant consolidation. Source of these receptors: a male donor with diffuse large B-cell lymphoma.

By its share, this clone is medium-sized (0.01 to 0.1%). The rearrangement uses TRBV15 and TRBJ1-5, with unresolved D. The CDR3 totals 17 residues. The V and J ends lost 3 bases and 1 base respectively, with 16 bases between them. Per the germline V gene, CDR1 is LNHNV and CDR2 is YYDKDF (reference sequence). DNA for the CDR3: TGTGCCACCAGCAGGGAAAGGGAGGTCTCGAGCAATCAGCCCCAGCATTTT. It encodes CATSREREVSSNQPQHF.

The chain carries TRBV4-1 and TRBJ2-3; D not resolved. V was cut by 1 base and J by 4 bases, with 12 bases left in between. CDR1 MGHRA and CDR2 YSYEKL come from the germline V gene. The CDR3 runs to 15 residues. The CDR3 loop reads CASSQAPSGADTQYF. CDR3 sequence (DNA): TGCGCCAGCAGCCAAGCGCCTTCTGGGGCAGATACGCAGTATTTT.

The gene calls are TRBV25-1 and TRBJ2-1, with D possibly being TRBD1 (6 bases). CDR3 size: 16 residues. Germline-derived CDR1 and CDR2 are MGHDK and SYGVNS. Trimming took off 7 bases at V and 1 base at J, with 17 bases between the two ends. The CDR3 DNA reads TGTGCCAGCACCGTTGACAGGCGGTGGTCCTACAATGAGCAGTTCTTC. Its translation: CASTVDRRWSYNEQFF.

By frequency in the sample, this clone is large. This chain joins TRBV7-9 and TRBJ2-1; D remains ambiguous. CDR1 is SEHNR, CDR2 FQNEAQ, per germline (reference sequence). V lost 5 bases and J 8 bases, leaving 4 bases between the germline ends. This CDR3 region has 10 residues. In nucleotides, the CDR3 is TGTGCCAGCAGCGACTATGAGCAGTTCTTC. Protein sequence: CASSDYEQFF.

J is TRBJ2-1 and V is TRBV6-5; 7 bases match TRBD2. The CDR3 runs to 13 residues. Germline V gene data show CDR1 as MNHEY and CDR2 as SVGAGI. Trimming cost V 7 bases and J 0 bases; bases outside gene matches: 0. The CDR3 sequence is CASTGGSYNEQFF. The CDR3, as DNA: TGTGCCAGCACGGGGGGCTCCTACAATGAGCAGTTCTTC.

The chain uses TRBV5-1 and TRBJ2-2, with TRBD1 identical over 8 bases. The CDR3 runs 16 residues. From germline, CDR1 is SGHRS and CDR2 YFSETQ. V gave up 0 bases and J gave up 5 bases; unmatched junction bases: 6. CDR3 in amino acids: CASSLEATGVTGELFF. The CDR3 DNA is TGCGCCAGCAGCTTGGAGGCGACAGGGGTGACCGGGGAGCTGTTTTTT.

This clone occurred once. The chain joins TRBV12-5 to TRBJ1-4; TRBD1 is a possible D gene (5 bases). Trimming pared 1 base from V and 7 bases from J, leaving 16 bases between. The germline gives CDR1 LGHNT, CDR2 FRNRAP. CDR3 length: 16 amino acids. The CDR3 DNA follows: TGTGCTAGTGGTTTGGGCGGGGGGGTGTTAGGTGAAAAACTGTTTTTT. Protein product: CASGLGGGVLGEKLFF.

This clone came up a few times. The chain carries TRBV6-5 and TRBJ2-7; D is undetermined. The V gene's germline CDR1 is MNHEY and CDR2 SVGAGI. This CDR3 is built from 11 residues. Trimming pared 10 bases from V and 3 bases from J, leaving 10 bases between. The CDR3 DNA reads TGTGCCACCACTGACCTCTACGAGCAGTACTTC. This translates into CATTDLYEQYF.

V gene TRBV7-3 combines with J gene TRBJ2-1, with D possibly matching TRBD1 (6 bases). CDR3 size: 15 residues. The V and J ends lost 5 bases and 4 bases respectively, with 15 bases between them. The germline V gene encodes CDR1 SGHTA and CDR2 FQGTGA. This CDR3 is CASSPSTGRYNEQFF. CDR3 nucleotides: TGTGCCAGCAGCCCTTCGACAGGACGATACAATGAGCAGTTCTTC.

The chain has TRBV5-4 and TRBJ1-2; 7 nucleotides agree with TRBD1. Germline values: CDR1 SGHNT, CDR2 YYREEE (reference sequence). Germline trimming cut 4 bases from V and 1 base from J; bases unmatched to any gene: 4. There are 14 residues in the CDR3. The CDR3 nucleotides are TGTGCCAGCAGCAACAGGGGTATTAACTATGGCTACACCTTC. Its protein is CASSNRGINYGYTF.

V and J are TRBV5-6 and TRBJ1-4; possibly TRBD1 for D (5 bases). Germline lookup yields CDR1 SGHDT and CDR2 YYEEEE. With 2 bases removed from V and 7 bases from J, the gap between germline ends came to 9 bases. The CDR3 length is 13 residues. The CDR3 region is CASSFGAREKLFF. The CDR3 nucleotides are TGTGCCAGCAGCTTTGGGGCCCGTGAAAAACTGTTTTTT.

DNA of the CDR3: TGTGCCAGCAGTGAATCAGCGACGGGGGATCAGCCCCAGCATTTT. Encoded protein: CASSESATGDQPQHF. The chain employs TRBV25-1 and TRBJ1-5; D possibly corresponds to TRBD1 (5 bases). Trimming took 1 base from V and 5 from J, leaving 12 bases between them. Germline V gene data show CDR1 as MGHDK and CDR2 as SYGVNS. The length of the CDR3 is 15 residues.

This clone came up a few times. The chain carries TRBV10-3 and TRBJ1-2; D gene ambiguous. Trimming removed 5 bases at V and 0 bases at J, with 10 bases between. CDR1 is ENHRY and CDR2 is SYGVKD in the germline V gene. The CDR3 covers 14 residues. The CDR3 region has the DNA TGTGCCATCAGTCCAGAGAGAGCTAACTATGGCTACACCTTC. It codes for CAISPERANYGYTF.

The CDR3 DNA reads TGTGCCAGCAGCTTAGCTAGCGGGCCGGTAGCAGATACGCAGTATTTT. It codes for CASSLASGPVADTQYF. The chain joins TRBV7-3 to TRBJ2-3; 8 nucleotides match TRBD2. V shed 2 bases and J 4 bases; nucleotides not matched to a gene: 8. Per germline, CDR1 SGHTA and CDR2 FQGTGA. The CDR3 consists of 16 residues.

The V gene is TRBV5-8, the J gene TRBJ1-4, with a possible D match to TRBD1 (6 bases). The CDR3 is made up of 15 amino acids. Between the trimmed V and J ends, which lost 2 bases and 7 bases, there was a span of 15 bases. The V gene's germline CDR1 is SGHTS and CDR2 YDEGEE. The CDR3 DNA reads as TGTGCCAGCAGCTTACCACAGGGTGGGGGTGAAAAACTGTTTTTT. This gives the protein CASSLPQGGGEKLFF.

V usage is TRBV2 and J usage is TRBJ1-4; D is ambiguous. Germline V gene lookup returns CDR1 SNHLY and CDR2 FYNNEI. This CDR3 has 15 residues. V lost 8 bases and J 4 bases, leaving 17 bases between the germline ends. The DNA of the CDR3 is TGTGCCAGCTCGAAACGGCGGCAGGATAATGAAAAACTGTTTTTT. It codes for CASSKRRQDNEKLFF.

V gene TRBV5-5 combines with J gene TRBJ2-5; 9 bases are shared with TRBD2. The V gene's germline CDR1 is SGHKS and CDR2 YYEKEE (reference sequence). CDR3 length: 16 residues. With V trimmed by 3 bases and J by 5 bases, 11 bases remained unmatched. This CDR3 reads CASSSIRAGGAETQYF. CDR3 nucleotide sequence: TGTGCCAGCAGCTCCATAAGAGCGGGAGGTGCCGAGACCCAGTACTTC.

This chain links TRBV7-9 with TRBJ2-5, with D unclear. Germline CDR1 is SEHNR and CDR2 is FQNEAQ (reference sequence). Trimming shortened V by 7 bases and J by 5 bases, and 8 bases separated the two germline ends. This CDR3 has 11 amino acids. The CDR3, as DNA: TGTGCCAGCACCGAAGGCGAGACCCAGTACTTC. Amino acid sequence: CASTEGETQYF.

The rearrangement uses TRBV15 and TRBJ1-5; D is ambiguous. The CDR3 spans 18 residues. From germline, CDR1 is LNHNV and CDR2 YYDKDF (reference sequence). V was pared by 5 bases and J by 0 bases, with 20 bases between. In DNA form, the CDR3 reads TGTGCCACCAGCCCGAGGCCAGGTGAAATCTTTAGCAATCAGCCCCAGCATTTT. Its translation is CATSPRPGEIFSNQPQHF.

The chain uses TRBV6-1 and TRBJ1-2, with D uncertain. The germline V gene encodes CDR1 MNHNS and CDR2 SASEGT. The V end lost 6 bases, the J end lost 6 bases, and 17 bases lay between the germline ends. The CDR3 has 14 amino acids. CDR3 amino acids: CASSPRGELDGYTF. In DNA, the CDR3 is TGTGCCAGCAGCCCACGTGGGGAGCTAGATGGCTACACCTTC.

Notes on this clone: One end of the junction fails to match germline, which may point to a read error. The identical CDR3 is also encoded by other nucleotide sequences in the sample. The gene calls are TRBV27 and TRBJ1-5; 8 bases line up with TRBD1. Per the germline V gene, CDR1 is MNHEY and CDR2 is SMNVEV (reference sequence). The CDR3 consists of 15 residues. CDR3 region: CATRDQGARGQPQHF. The CDR3 region has the DNA TGTGCCACAAGGGATCAGGGGGCGCGTGGACAGCCCCAACATTTT.

The V and J genes are TRBV5-4 and TRBJ2-1; D is ambiguous. In germline, CDR1 is SGHNT, CDR2 YYREEE (reference sequence). Deletions cut 1 base from V and 4 bases from J, with 0 bases between. The CDR3 length is 11 residues. The CDR3 loop is CASSLYNEQFF. Here the CDR3 DNA reads TGTGCCAGCAGCTTGTACAATGAGCAGTTCTTC.

The chain is built from TRBV5-5 and TRBJ1-1; unclear D gene. V lost 1 base to trimming and J lost 6 bases, with 13 bases between them. CDR1 is SGHKS and CDR2 is YYEKEE in the germline V gene (reference sequence). This CDR3 is 14 amino acids long. The CDR3 spells CASSLKEGQSEAFF. In nucleotides, the CDR3 is TGTGCCAGCAGCTTGAAAGAAGGGCAATCTGAAGCTTTCTTT.

This clone appeared a few times. V is TRBV15 and J is TRBJ1-6; no clear D gene. The CDR3 extends over 14 amino acids. CDR1 and CDR2 (germline): LNHNV, YYDKDF (reference sequence). V lost 0 bases and J 11 bases, leaving 11 bases between the germline ends. The CDR3 here is CATSREAVTTPLHF. The DNA of the CDR3 is TGTGCCACCAGCAGAGAGGCAGTCACAACACCCCTCCACTTT. Full variable domain (rest looked up from reference TRBV15 and TRBJ1-6): DAMVIQNPRYQVTQFGKPVTLSCSQTLNHNVMYWYQQKSSQAPKLLFHYYDKDFNNEADTPDNFQSRRPNTSFCFLDIRSPGLGDTAMYLCATSREAVTTPLHFGNGTRLTVT.

This sequence joins TRBV4-1 and TRBJ2-2, with D possibly being TRBD1 or TRBD2 (6 bases each). The CDR3 extends over 15 amino acids. The V end was cut by 1 base, the J end by 7 bases, with 13 bases between. The V gene's germline CDR1 is MGHRA and CDR2 YSYEKL. CDR3: CASSQGWGAGGELFF. The CDR3 nucleotides read TGCGCCAGCAGCCAAGGGTGGGGGGCGGGCGGGGAGCTGTTTTTT.

This clone has only one observation. The rearrangement uses TRBV7-2 and TRBJ2-7; D may be TRBD1 or TRBD2 (5 bases each). The CDR3 extends over 15 amino acids. Germline loops: CDR1 SGHTA, CDR2 FQGNSA. Trimming removed 3 bases at V and 0 bases at J, with 12 bases between. CDR3 loop: CASSFSRGPSYEQYF. The CDR3 DNA sequence: TGTGCCAGCAGCTTCAGTCGGGGACCCTCCTACGAGCAGTACTTC.

The gene calls are TRBV18 and TRBJ2-4; 10 bases align to TRBD1. The ends lost 2 bases at V and 0 bases at J; junction bases unmatched: 1. The CDR3 covers 16 residues. CDR1 is KGHSH and CDR2 is LQKENI in the germline V gene. The CDR3 loop is CASSPGQGVAKNIQYF. Written as DNA, the CDR3 is TGTGCCAGCTCACCAGGACAGGGGGTAGCCAAAAACATTCAGTACTTC.